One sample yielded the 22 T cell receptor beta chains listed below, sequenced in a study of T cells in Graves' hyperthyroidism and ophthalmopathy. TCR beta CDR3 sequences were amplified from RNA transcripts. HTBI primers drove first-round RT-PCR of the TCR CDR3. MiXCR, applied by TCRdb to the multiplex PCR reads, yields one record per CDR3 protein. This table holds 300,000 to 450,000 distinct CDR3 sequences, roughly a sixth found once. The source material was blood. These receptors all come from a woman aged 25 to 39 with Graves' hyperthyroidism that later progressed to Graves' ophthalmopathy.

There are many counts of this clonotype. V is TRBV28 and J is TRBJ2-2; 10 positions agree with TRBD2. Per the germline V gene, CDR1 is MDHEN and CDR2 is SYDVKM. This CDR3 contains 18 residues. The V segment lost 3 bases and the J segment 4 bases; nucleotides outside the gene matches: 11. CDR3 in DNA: TGTGCCAGCAGTTTTCCCTCCGGGGTAGCGGGAGGCACCGGGGAGCTGTTTTTT. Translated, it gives CASSFPSGVAGGTGELFF.

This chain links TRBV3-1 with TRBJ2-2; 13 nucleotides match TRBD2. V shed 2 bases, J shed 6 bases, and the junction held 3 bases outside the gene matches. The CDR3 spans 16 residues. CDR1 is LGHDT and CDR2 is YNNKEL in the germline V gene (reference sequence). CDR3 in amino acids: CASSQWGLAGSGELFF. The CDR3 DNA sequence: TGTGCCAGCAGCCAATGGGGACTAGCGGGGTCCGGGGAGCTGTTTTTT.

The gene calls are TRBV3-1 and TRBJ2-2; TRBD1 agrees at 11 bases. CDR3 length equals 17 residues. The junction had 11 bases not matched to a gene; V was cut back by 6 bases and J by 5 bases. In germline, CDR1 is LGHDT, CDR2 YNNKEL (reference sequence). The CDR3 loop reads CASRPRTGGKRTGELFF. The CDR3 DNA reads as TGTGCCAGCAGACCTAGGACAGGGGGCAAAAGAACCGGGGAGCTGTTTTTT.

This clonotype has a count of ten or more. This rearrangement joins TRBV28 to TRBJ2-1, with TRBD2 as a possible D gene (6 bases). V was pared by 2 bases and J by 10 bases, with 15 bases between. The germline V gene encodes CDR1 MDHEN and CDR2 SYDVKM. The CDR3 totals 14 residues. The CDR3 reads CASSLGGFGREQFF. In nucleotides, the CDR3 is TGTGCCAGCAGTTTAGGAGGGTTCGGACGGGAGCAGTTCTTC.

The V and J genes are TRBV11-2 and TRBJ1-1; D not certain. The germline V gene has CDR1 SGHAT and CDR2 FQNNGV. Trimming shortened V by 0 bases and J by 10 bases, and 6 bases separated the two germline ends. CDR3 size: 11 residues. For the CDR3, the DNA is TGTGCCAGCAGCTTAGAGTATGCAGCTTTCTTT. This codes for CASSLEYAAFF.

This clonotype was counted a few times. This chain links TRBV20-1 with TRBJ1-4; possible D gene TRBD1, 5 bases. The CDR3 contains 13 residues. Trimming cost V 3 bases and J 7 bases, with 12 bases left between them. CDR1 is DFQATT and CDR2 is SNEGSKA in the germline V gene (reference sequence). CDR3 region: CSASKDITEKLFF. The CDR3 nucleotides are TGCAGTGCTAGTAAGGACATTACTGAAAAACTGTTTTTT.

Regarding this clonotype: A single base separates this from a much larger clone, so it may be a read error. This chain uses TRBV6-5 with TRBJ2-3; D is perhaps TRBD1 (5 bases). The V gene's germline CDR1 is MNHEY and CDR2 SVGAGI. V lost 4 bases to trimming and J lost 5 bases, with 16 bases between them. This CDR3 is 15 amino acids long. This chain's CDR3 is CASSSWTRDQDTQYF. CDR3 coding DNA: TGTGCCAGCAGTTCCTGGACAAGAGACCAAGATACGCAGTATTTT.

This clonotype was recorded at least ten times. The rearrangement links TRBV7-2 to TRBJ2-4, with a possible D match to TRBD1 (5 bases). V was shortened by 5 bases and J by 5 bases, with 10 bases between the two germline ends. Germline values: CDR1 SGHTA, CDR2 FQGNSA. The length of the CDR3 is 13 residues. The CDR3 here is CASSRVGENIQYF. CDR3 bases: TGTGCCAGCAGCCGAGTAGGGGAAAACATTCAGTACTTC.

The CDR3 DNA sequence: TGTGCCAGCAGGATCGACGCGTCACCGGGGTACGAGCAGTACTTC. Amino acids: CASRIDASPGYEQYF. The rearrangement links TRBV28 to TRBJ2-7, with D perhaps TRBD2 (5 bases). This CDR3 is 15 amino acids long. From germline, CDR1 is MDHEN and CDR2 SYDVKM. V dropped 6 bases and J dropped 4 bases, with 19 bases sitting between them.

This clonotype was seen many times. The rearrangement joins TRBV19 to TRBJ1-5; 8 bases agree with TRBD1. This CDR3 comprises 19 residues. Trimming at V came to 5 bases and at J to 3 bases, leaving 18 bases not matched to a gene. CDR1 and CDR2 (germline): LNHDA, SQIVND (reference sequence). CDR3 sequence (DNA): TGTGCCAGTAGTTTAAGGACAGGGTCCACGTTCTACATCAATCAGCCCCAGCATTTT. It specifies CASSLRTGSTFYINQPQHF.

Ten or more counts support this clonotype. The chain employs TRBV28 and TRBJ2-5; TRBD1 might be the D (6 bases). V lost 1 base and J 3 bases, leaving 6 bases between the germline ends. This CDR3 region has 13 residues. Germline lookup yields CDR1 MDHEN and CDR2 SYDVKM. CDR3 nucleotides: TGTGCCAGCAGTTTATACAGGGAAGAGACCCAGTACTTC. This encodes CASSLYREETQYF.

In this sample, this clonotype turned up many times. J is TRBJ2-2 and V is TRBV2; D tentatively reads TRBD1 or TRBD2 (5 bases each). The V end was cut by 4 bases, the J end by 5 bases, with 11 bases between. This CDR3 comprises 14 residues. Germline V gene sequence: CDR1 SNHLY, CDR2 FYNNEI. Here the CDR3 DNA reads TGTGCCAGCAGTGCGGGGCCGGGGACCGGGGAGCTGTTTTTT. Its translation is CASSAGPGTGELFF. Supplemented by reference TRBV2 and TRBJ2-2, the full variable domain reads EPEVTQTPSHQVTQMGQEVILRCVPISNHLYFYWYRQILGQKVEFLVSFYNNEISEKSEIFDDQFSVERPDGSNFTLKIRSTKLEDSAMYFCASSAGPGTGELFFGEGSRLTVL.

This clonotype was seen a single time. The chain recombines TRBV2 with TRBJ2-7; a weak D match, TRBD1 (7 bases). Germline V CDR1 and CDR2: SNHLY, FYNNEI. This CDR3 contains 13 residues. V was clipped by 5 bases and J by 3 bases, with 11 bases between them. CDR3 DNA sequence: TGTGCCAGCAGTACTCAGGGGGGCTACGAGCAGTACTTC. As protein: CASSTQGGYEQYF.

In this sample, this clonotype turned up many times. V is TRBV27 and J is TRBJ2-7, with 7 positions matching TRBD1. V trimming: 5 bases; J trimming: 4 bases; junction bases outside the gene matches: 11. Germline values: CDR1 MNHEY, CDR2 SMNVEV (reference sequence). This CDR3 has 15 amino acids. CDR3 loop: CASSLGRDSIYEQYF. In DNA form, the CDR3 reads TGTGCCAGCAGTCTAGGCCGGGACAGTATTTACGAGCAGTACTTC.

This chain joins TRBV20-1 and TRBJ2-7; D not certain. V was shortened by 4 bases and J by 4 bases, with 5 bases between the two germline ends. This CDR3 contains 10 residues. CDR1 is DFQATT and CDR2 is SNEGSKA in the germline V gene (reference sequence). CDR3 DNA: TGCAGTGCTAAGCCGTACGAGCAGTACTTC. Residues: CSAKPYEQYF.

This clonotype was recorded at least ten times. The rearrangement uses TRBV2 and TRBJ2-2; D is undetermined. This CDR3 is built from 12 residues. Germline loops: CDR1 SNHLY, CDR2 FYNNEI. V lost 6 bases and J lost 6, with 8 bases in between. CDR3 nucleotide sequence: TGTGCCAGCAGCCACCTATCCGGGGAGCTGTTTTTT. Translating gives CASSHLSGELFF.

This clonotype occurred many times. CDR3 residues: CASSIQGSEQYF. CDR3 sequence (DNA): TGTGCCAGCAGTATACAGGGGTCCGAGCAGTACTTC. The genes are TRBV6-1 and TRBJ2-7; 7 bases match TRBD1. With V trimmed by 5 bases and J by 6 bases, 4 bases remained unmatched. Germline assignment: CDR1 MNHNS and CDR2 SASEGT. The CDR3 extends over 12 amino acids.

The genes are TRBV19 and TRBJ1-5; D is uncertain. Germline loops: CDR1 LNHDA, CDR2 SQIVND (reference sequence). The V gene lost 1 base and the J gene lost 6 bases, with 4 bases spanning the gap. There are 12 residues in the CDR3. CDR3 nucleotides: TGTGCCAGTAGTATAGCGACTCAGCCCCAGCATTTT. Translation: CASSIATQPQHF.

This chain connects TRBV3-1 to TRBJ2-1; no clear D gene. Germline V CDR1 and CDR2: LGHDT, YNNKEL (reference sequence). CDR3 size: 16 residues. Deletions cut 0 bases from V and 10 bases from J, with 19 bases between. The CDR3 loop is CASSQDYYSRAPEQFF. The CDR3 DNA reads TGTGCCAGCAGCCAAGATTACTATAGTAGGGCTCCGGAGCAGTTCTTC.

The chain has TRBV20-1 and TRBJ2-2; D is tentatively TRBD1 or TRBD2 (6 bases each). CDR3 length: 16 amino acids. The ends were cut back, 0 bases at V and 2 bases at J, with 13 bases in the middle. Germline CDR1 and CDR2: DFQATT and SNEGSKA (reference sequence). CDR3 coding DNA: TGCAGTGCTAGAGATCCGAGGGGGGAAAACACCGGGGAGCTGTTTTTT. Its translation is CSARDPRGENTGELFF.

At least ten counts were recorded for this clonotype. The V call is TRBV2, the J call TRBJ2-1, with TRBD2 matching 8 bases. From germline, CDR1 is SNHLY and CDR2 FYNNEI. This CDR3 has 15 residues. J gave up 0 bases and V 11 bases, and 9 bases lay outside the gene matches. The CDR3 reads CACTPGTSSYNEQFF. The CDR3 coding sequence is TGTGCCTGCACCCCCGGGACTAGCTCCTACAATGAGCAGTTCTTC. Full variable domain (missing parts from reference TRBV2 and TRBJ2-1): EPEVTQTPSHQVTQMGQEVILRCVPISNHLYFYWYRQILGQKVEFLVSFYNNEISEKSEIFDDQFSVERPDGSNFTLKIRSTKLEDSAMYFCACTPGTSSYNEQFFGPGTRLTVL.

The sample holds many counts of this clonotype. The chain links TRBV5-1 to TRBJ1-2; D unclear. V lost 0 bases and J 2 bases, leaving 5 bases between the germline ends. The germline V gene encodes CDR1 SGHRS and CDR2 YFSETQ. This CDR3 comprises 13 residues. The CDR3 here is CASSLDSNYGYTF. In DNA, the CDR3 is TGCGCCAGCAGCTTGGACTCGAACTATGGCTACACCTTC.